The count of the clone carrying this T cell receptor (beta chain) is one. The data belong to a study of blood T cell repertoires in COVID-19. In the study overall: Both acute and convalescent COVID-19 samples were obtained from the United States, Italy and Spain. Sources were T cells, B-cell-depleted T cells, or PBMCs; the material itself was cDNA or gDNA.

As originally analysed: How many nucleated cells were present was estimated from reference gene primer amplification. Assay used: immunoSEQ multiplex PCR; TCRdb lists only in-frame clones, some missing. The D gene and trimming were derived from the DNA, and the V and J assignments and clone size from that table. The sample holds 120,000 to 150,000 clones, about nine tenths seen once. V trimming: 5 bases; J trimming: 4 bases; junction bases outside the gene matches: 8. The CDR3 contains 15 residues. Germline loops: CDR1 SGHAT, CDR2 FQNNGV. Sample: peripheral blood. The chain links TRBV11-2 to TRBJ1-3, with 7 positions matching TRBD1. This sequence originates from a man aged 80 or over with acute or convalescent COVID-19. The CDR3 DNA sequence: TGTGCCAGCAGCCTGACAGGGCTGGGGGGAAACACCATATATTTT. This encodes CASSLTGLGGNTIYF.